This T cell receptor (beta chain) was profiled in a study of cytotoxic CD8 clonotypes in ibrutinib-treated CLL. This clone was seen only a few times. The table came from immunoSEQ multiplex PCR; TCRdb's copy has only in-frame clones and leaves some out. The data contain approximately 190,000 clones, just over 70% of them singletons. This CDR3 region has 13 residues. Trimming cost V 2 bases and J 5 bases, with 9 bases left between them. Germline loops: CDR1 MGHRA, CDR2 YSYEKL. Material: PBMCs, obtained after 12 months of ibrutinib treatment. The sequence came from a human donor with chronic lymphocytic leukemia. The chain combines TRBV4-1 with TRBJ1-2; maybe TRBD1 (5 bases). Here the CDR3 DNA reads TGCGCCAGCAGCCAATCAGGGTGGTATGGCTACACCTTC. Residues: CASSQSGWYGYTF.